These 14 T cell receptor beta chains were sequenced from one sample in a study of cytomegalovirus exposure and HLA in healthy donors. In the PCR, 60 Vbeta and 13 Jbeta primers were used. TCRdb's copy holds only in-frame clones and misses some; the assay was immunoSEQ multiplex PCR. Among 100,000 to 150,000 clones listed, roughly 79% were seen once. What was sequenced was PBMCs. The receptors come from a woman between 35 and 50 years old in good health and CMV-seronegative.

The V call is TRBV11-2, the J call TRBJ2-5; D uncertain. This CDR3 has 12 residues. Germline V gene sequence: CDR1 SGHAT, CDR2 FQNNGV. V was shortened by 0 bases and J by 4 bases, with 3 bases between the two germline ends. The CDR3 spells CASSLEAETQYF. As DNA, the CDR3 is TGTGCCAGCAGCTTAGAGGCAGAGACCCAGTACTTC.

This rearrangement joins TRBV7-9 to TRBJ2-6, with D perhaps matching TRBD2 (7 bases). V shed 2 bases and J shed 0 bases, with 14 bases lying between them. Germline V gene data show CDR1 as SEHNR and CDR2 as FQNEAQ (reference sequence). The CDR3 sequence is 18 residues long. The CDR3 nucleotides are TGTGCCAGCAGCTTACCGGGGGGCTTCAGCTCTGGGGCCAACGTCCTGACTTTC. It specifies CASSLPGGFSSGANVLTF.

The rearrangement joins TRBV18 to TRBJ2-7; 7 bases align to TRBD1. Losses at the gene ends were 0 bases for V and 4 bases for J; bases not matched to a gene: 3. The CDR3 is made up of 14 amino acids. Germline CDR1 reads KGHSH; CDR2 reads LQKENI. CDR3 sequence reads: CASSPPGTAYEQYF. CDR3 sequence (DNA): TGTGCCAGCTCACCACCCGGGACAGCTTACGAGCAGTACTTC.

The chain has TRBV7-9 and TRBJ2-7; 9 bases align to TRBD1. Germline assignment: CDR1 SEHNR and CDR2 FQNEAQ (reference sequence). The CDR3 spans 14 residues. The V and J ends lost 6 bases and 3 bases, in that order; junction bases with no gene match: 6. The CDR3 is CASRGGTGFYEQYF. The DNA of the CDR3 is TGTGCCAGCAGGGGCGGGACAGGGTTCTACGAGCAGTACTTC.

This clone came up once. The V and J genes are TRBV29-1 and TRBJ2-3; 9 positions agree with TRBD2. This CDR3 contains 15 residues. Per germline, CDR1 SQVTM and CDR2 ANQGSEA. The ends lost 4 bases at V and 3 bases at J; junction bases unmatched: 8. CDR3 DNA sequence: TGCAGCGTTGCACGTCGGCGGGAGGGGACAGATACGCAGTATTTT. Protein sequence: CSVARRREGTDTQYF.

This clone appeared a single time. The chain recombines TRBV5-6 with TRBJ1-2; 7 positions agree with TRBD1. The CDR3 loop spans 13 amino acids. With 7 bases clipped from V and 5 bases from J, the junction kept 8 bases outside the gene matches. Germline assignment: CDR1 SGHDT and CDR2 YYEEEE. CDR3: CASGVGTAYGYTF. The DNA of the CDR3 is TGTGCCAGCGGCGTGGGGACAGCTTATGGCTACACCTTC.

The V and J genes are TRBV11-2 and TRBJ2-3; 9 nucleotides align to TRBD2. This CDR3 has 16 amino acids. Germline V gives CDR1 SGHAT, CDR2 FQNNGV. V shed 1 base and J 1 base; nucleotides not matched to a gene: 3. CDR3 protein: CASSLALAGGTDTQYF. In DNA form, the CDR3 reads TGTGCCAGCAGCTTAGCACTAGCGGGTGGCACAGATACGCAGTATTTT.

V and J are TRBV5-1 and TRBJ2-6; D is unresolved. This CDR3 is built from 16 residues. The V gene lost 0 bases and the J gene lost 0 bases, with 7 bases spanning the gap. CDR1 is SGHRS, CDR2 YFSETQ, per germline. CDR3 sequence reads: CASSLAPGSGANVLTF. The CDR3 DNA reads TGCGCCAGCAGCTTGGCCCCGGGCTCTGGGGCCAACGTCCTGACTTTC.

The rearrangement uses TRBV19 and TRBJ1-1, with D uncertain. V dropped 4 bases and J dropped 5 bases, with 14 bases sitting between them. The germline V gene encodes CDR1 LNHDA and CDR2 SQIVND (reference sequence). The CDR3 runs 14 residues. CDR3 DNA: TGTGCCAGTAGTAAGACATTCGGTTTAACTGAAGCTTTCTTT. Residues: CASSKTFGLTEAFF.

The chain carries TRBV7-9 and TRBJ2-7, with 9 bases identical to TRBD1. Trimming at V came to 5 bases and at J to 2 bases, leaving 19 bases not matched to a gene. Germline V CDR1 and CDR2: SEHNR, FQNEAQ (reference sequence). CDR3 length: 19 residues. CDR3 region: CASSPRTGEEASGAYEQYF. CDR3 DNA sequence: TGTGCCAGCAGCCCCCGGACAGGGGAGGAGGCTAGCGGAGCCTACGAGCAGTACTTC.

The chain uses TRBV28 and TRBJ2-7; TRBD2 might be the D (7 bases). The CDR3 runs 15 residues. Per the germline V gene, CDR1 is MDHEN and CDR2 is SYDVKM. V lost 2 bases, J lost 0 bases, and 11 bases lay in between. Here the CDR3 DNA reads TGTGCCAGCAGTTTACGGGGGGCCAACTCCTACGAGCAGTACTTC. The encoded protein is CASSLRGANSYEQYF.

This clone was recorded only once. This chain connects TRBV27 to TRBJ1-1; 7 bases agree with TRBD1. Trimming cost V 5 bases and J 0 bases; bases outside gene matches: 3. CDR3 length: 14 residues. Germline lookup yields CDR1 MNHEY and CDR2 SMNVEV (reference sequence). CDR3 nucleotides: TGTGCCAGCAGTCACGGGACAGTGAACACTGAAGCTTTCTTT. Translation gives CASSHGTVNTEAFF.

The CDR3: CATSRDPDRSYEQYF. The CDR3, as DNA: TGTGCCACCAGCAGAGATCCTGACAGGTCCTACGAGCAGTACTTC. This sequence joins TRBV15 and TRBJ2-7, with D possibly TRBD1 on 6 matching bases. Germline loops: CDR1 LNHNV, CDR2 YYDKDF (reference sequence). V was cut by 0 bases and J by 1 base, with 10 bases left in between. The CDR3 length is 15 residues.

The rearrangement joins TRBV4-1 to TRBJ2-7; maybe TRBD2 (5 bases). The CDR3 spans 11 residues. The ends were cut back, 1 base at V and 10 bases at J, with 8 bases in the middle. Germline CDR1 MGHRA, CDR2 YSYEKL. The CDR3 here is CASSQGGGQYF. The CDR3 DNA is TGCGCCAGCAGCCAAGGAGGAGGTCAGTACTTC.